This entry features one TCR beta chain sequence. The antigen is not known. A much larger clone differs by one base, so this may be a read error. The sample comes from a study of T cell repertoires in cytomegalovirus infection. Study-level results: What dominated the ex vivo response were HLA-C-restricted CMV-specific TCR beta clonotypes.

Each CDR3 protein is one row after TCRdb ran MiXCR on the reads. This sample has 830,000 or so distinct CDR3 sequences, with approximately 32% found just once. Trimming left V 6 bases short and J 9 bases short, with 18 bases between. The CDR3 has 14 residues. In germline, CDR1 is SGHVS, CDR2 FQNEAQ. The TCR comes from a human donor in good health (CMV status not recorded). Some clones in this sample may be carry-over from other donors' samples. The rearrangement links TRBV7-8 to TRBJ1-5; D might be TRBD1 (5 bases). Specimen: cultured CD8+ T cells from PBMCs, collected from culture after CMV antigen stimulation. CDR3 protein: CASRWGLREGPQHF. The CDR3 DNA sequence: TGTGCCAGCAGATGGGGACTGCGAGAGGGGCCCCAGCATTTT.